The clone carrying this T cell receptor (beta chain) was counted only a few times. Clones were sequenced by immunoSEQ multiplex PCR, and TCRdb holds only the in-frame ones, with some missing. The sample consists of tens of thousands of clones, about nine tenths of them appearing once. V gave up 3 bases and J gave up 3 bases, with 21 bases separating them. Germline V CDR1 and CDR2: SGHVS, FQNEAQ. The CDR3 spans 18 residues. This sample was taken from a study of control samples from healthy donors and cancer patients. V usage is TRBV7-8 and J usage is TRBJ1-5; D gene ambiguous. Sequencing was performed on PBMCs. The origin of this receptor is a woman between 50 and 59 years old with colorectal cancer. CDR3 sequence reads: CASSLGGPLGLPNQPQHF. The CDR3 DNA sequence: TGTGCCAGCAGCTTGGGTGGTCCCCTGGGTCTGCCCAATCAGCCCCAGCATTTT.